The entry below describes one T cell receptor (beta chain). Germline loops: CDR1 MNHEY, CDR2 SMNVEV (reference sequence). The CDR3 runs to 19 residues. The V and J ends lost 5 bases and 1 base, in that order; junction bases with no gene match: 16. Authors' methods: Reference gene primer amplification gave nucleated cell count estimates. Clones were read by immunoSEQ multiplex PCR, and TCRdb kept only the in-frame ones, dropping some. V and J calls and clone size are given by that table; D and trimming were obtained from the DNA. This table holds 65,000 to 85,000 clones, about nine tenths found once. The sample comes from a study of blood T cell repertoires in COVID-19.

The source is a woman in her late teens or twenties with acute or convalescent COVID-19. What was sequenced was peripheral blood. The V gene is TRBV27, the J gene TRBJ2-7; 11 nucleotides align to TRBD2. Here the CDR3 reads CASSRGQKATSGRSYEQYF. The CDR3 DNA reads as TGTGCCAGCAGTCGGGGACAGAAAGCCACTAGCGGGAGATCCTACGAGCAGTACTTC.